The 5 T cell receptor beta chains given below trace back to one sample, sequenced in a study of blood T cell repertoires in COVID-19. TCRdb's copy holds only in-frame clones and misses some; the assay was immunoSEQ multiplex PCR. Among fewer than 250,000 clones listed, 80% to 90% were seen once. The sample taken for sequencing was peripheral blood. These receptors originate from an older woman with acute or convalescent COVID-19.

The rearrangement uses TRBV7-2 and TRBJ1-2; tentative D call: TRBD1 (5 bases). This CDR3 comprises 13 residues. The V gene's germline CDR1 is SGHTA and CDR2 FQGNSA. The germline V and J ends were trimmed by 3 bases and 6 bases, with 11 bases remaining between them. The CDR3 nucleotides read TGTGCCAGCAGCTTGGCCCCCAGGGATGGCTACACCTTC. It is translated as CASSLAPRDGYTF.

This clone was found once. The CDR3 protein is CASSVASGGTDTQYF. The CDR3 coding sequence is TGTGCCAGCAGCGTAGCTAGCGGGGGGACAGATACGCAGTATTTT. The rearrangement links TRBV9 to TRBJ2-3; 11 bases match TRBD2. CDR1 is SGDLS, CDR2 YYNGEE, per germline. The CDR3 sequence is 15 residues long. V shed 0 bases, J shed 3 bases, and the junction held 0 bases outside the gene matches.

The CDR3 loop reads CASSLEVDLGGAFF. CDR3 DNA: TGCGCCAGCAGCTTGGAGGTAGACCTCGGCGGGGCTTTCTTT. This sequence joins TRBV5-1 and TRBJ1-1, with no clear D. Germline CDR1 reads SGHRS; CDR2 reads YFSETQ. The length of the CDR3 is 14 residues. Trimming shortened V by 0 bases and J by 11 bases, and 17 bases separated the two germline ends. Full variable domain (outside the CDR3, taken from reference TRBV5-1 and TRBJ1-1): KAGVTQTPRYLIKTRGQQVTLSCSPISGHRSVSWYQQTPGQGLQFLFEYFSETQRNKGNFPGRFSGRQFSNSRSEMNVSTLELGDSALYLCASSLEVDLGGAFFGQGTRLTVV.

CDR3 protein: CASSESSSGGKETQYF. CDR3 nucleotide sequence: TGCGCCAGCAGTGAGTCGAGCAGCGGGGGGAAAGAGACCCAGTACTTC. The chain uses TRBV10-1 and TRBJ2-5; the match to TRBD2 covers 9 bases. Germline CDR1 reads WNHNN; CDR2 reads SYGVQD (reference sequence). CDR3 length equals 16 residues. With 0 bases clipped from V and 3 bases from J, the junction kept 5 bases outside the gene matches.

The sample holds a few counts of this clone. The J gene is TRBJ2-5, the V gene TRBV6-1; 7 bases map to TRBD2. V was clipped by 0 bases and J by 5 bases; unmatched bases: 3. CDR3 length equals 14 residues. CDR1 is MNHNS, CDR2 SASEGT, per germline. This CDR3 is CASSEALGGETQYF. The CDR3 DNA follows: TGTGCCAGCAGTGAAGCTTTGGGGGGGGAGACCCAGTACTTC.